The 9 T cell receptor beta chains reported below all come from one sample, sequenced in a study of blood T cell repertoires in COVID-19. Generated by immunoSEQ multiplex PCR, the TCRdb table keeps only in-frame clones and is missing some. Among 90,000 or so clones listed, approximately 91% were seen once. Sample: peripheral blood. Every receptor here comes from a man in his 60s with COVID-19, enrolled during active disease.

The chain recombines TRBV19 with TRBJ2-5; D is possibly TRBD1 (5 bases). CDR3 length: 13 residues. The V and J ends lost 4 bases and 2 bases respectively, with 8 bases between them. Germline CDR1 reads LNHDA; CDR2 reads SQIVND (reference sequence). This CDR3 is CASSTDRQETQYF. CDR3 DNA sequence: TGTGCCAGTAGTACCGACAGACAAGAGACCCAGTACTTC.

The chain employs TRBV14 and TRBJ2-1; D is unresolved. The germline CDR1 and CDR2 sequences are SGHDN and FVKESK. Trimming stripped 0 bases from V and 9 bases from J, with 6 bases between. This CDR3 is 12 amino acids long. CDR3 DNA sequence: TGTGCCAGCAGCCAAGAAGAGAGTGAGCAGTTCTTC. Protein product: CASSQEESEQFF.

This chain uses TRBV5-1 with TRBJ2-1, with a weak D call TRBD2 (5 bases). Trimming removed 3 bases at V and 7 bases at J, with 8 bases between. Germline CDR1 is SGHRS and CDR2 is YFSETQ. The CDR3 totals 12 residues. CDR3 nucleotide sequence: TGCGCCAGCAGCTGGGGAGAGAATGAGCAGTTCTTC. It codes for CASSWGENEQFF.

The chain recombines TRBV19 with TRBJ1-5, with a possible D match to TRBD1 (5 bases). There are 13 residues in the CDR3. The germline V and J ends were trimmed by 8 bases and 7 bases, with 15 bases remaining between them. Germline-derived CDR1 and CDR2 are LNHDA and SQIVND (reference sequence). CDR3 bases: TGTGCCAGTTCTGACTTACGGGGGCAGCCCCAGCATTTT. This codes for CASSDLRGQPQHF.

This chain joins TRBV5-8 and TRBJ2-7; D might be TRBD2 (6 bases). The CDR3 is made up of 14 amino acids. The V end was cut by 0 bases, the J end by 9 bases, with 16 bases between. Germline V lookup: CDR1 SGHTS, CDR2 YDEGEE. The chain's CDR3 is CASSLGDSRLRQYF. For the CDR3, the DNA is TGTGCCAGCAGCTTGGGGGACTCCCGTCTCAGGCAGTACTTC.

In this sample, this clone turned up a few times. V and J are TRBV7-6 and TRBJ2-1; 7 bases agree with TRBD1. Germline V gives CDR1 SGHVS, CDR2 FNYEAQ. CDR3 length: 14 residues. J was trimmed by 5 bases and V by 4 bases; bases with no gene match: 5. The CDR3 DNA reads TGTGCCAGCAGCTCCCGTACAGGGGACAATGAGCAGTTCTTC. The encoded protein is CASSSRTGDNEQFF.

In this sample, this clone turned up once. This chain uses TRBV18 with TRBJ2-6; D remains unclear. The CDR3 is made up of 16 amino acids. Trimming stripped 3 bases from V and 0 bases from J, with 9 bases between. Germline V CDR1 and CDR2: KGHSH, LQKENI. The CDR3 region has the DNA TGTGCCAGCTCACCTGACGGAGCCTCTGGGGCCAACGTCCTGACTTTC. Amino acids: CASSPDGASGANVLTF.

The chain employs TRBV7-9 and TRBJ2-7; perhaps TRBD1 as D (6 bases). V was cut by 3 bases and J by 3 bases, with 9 bases left in between. The germline gives CDR1 SEHNR, CDR2 FQNEAQ (reference sequence). This CDR3 has 13 residues. In nucleotides, the CDR3 is TGTGCCAGCAGCTTTGGGGACAACTACGAGCAGTACTTC. Encoded protein: CASSFGDNYEQYF.

The CDR3 loop is CATSDGDIGGYTF. The CDR3 nucleotides read TGTGCCACCAGTGATGGGGACATCGGCGGCTACACCTTC. V usage is TRBV24-1 and J usage is TRBJ1-2, with D perhaps matching TRBD1 (6 bases). Per the germline V gene, CDR1 is KGHDR and CDR2 is SFDVKD. V lost 3 bases to trimming and J lost 8 bases, with 12 bases between them. The CDR3 spans 13 residues.